The 6 T cell receptor beta chains reported below all come from one sample, sequenced in a study of human T cells and chemical hapten exposure. TCRdb passed the RACE reads through MiXCR, listing each CDR3 protein once. Of more than 95,000 distinct CDR3 sequences listed, around an eighth are singletons. Specified time point: patch test 1, 2 weeks after DPC sensitization. The treatment here: therapeutic diphenylcyclopropenone sensitization with weekly scalp DPC. The sequenced sample was whole blood, obtained in connection with sensitization to the hapten diphenylcyclopropenone (DPC). The receptors were sampled from a woman between 45 and 60 years old with alopecia areata. Some clones in this sample may be carry-over from other donors' samples.

The chain employs TRBV3-2 and TRBJ1-6; TRBD1 was called by the table and not checked on the DNA. TRBV3-2 is recorded as a pseudogene. This CDR3 is built from 11 residues. The CDR3 reads CGDRGHSPLHF. The DNA for the CDR3 is TGTGGGGACAGGGGCCATTCACCCCTCCACTTT.

In DNA form, the CDR3 reads TGCGCCAGCAGTCAATCTGCCGACAGCTTACACTCCTACGAGCAGTACTTC. Encoded protein: CASSQSADSLHSYEQYF. The genes are TRBV23-1 and TRBJ2-7; D is possibly TRBD1 (5 bases). TRBV23-1 is an ORF for which the function is uncertain. V lost 0 bases and J 0 bases, leaving 15 bases between the germline ends. The CDR3 sequence is 17 residues long.

The chain recombines TRBV4-3 with TRBJ2-2; no firm D call. The CDR3 runs to 14 residues. Between the trimmed V and J ends, which lost 4 bases and 5 bases, there was a span of 11 bases. Germline V gives CDR1 LGHNA, CDR2 YSLEER. CDR3: CASSPPLRTGELFF. The CDR3 DNA sequence: TGCGCCAGCAGCCCCCCTCTGCGAACCGGGGAGCTGTTTTTT.

DNA of the CDR3: TGTGCCAGCACCCACGGGGACAGGAACACTGAAGCTTTCTTT. Its translation: CASTHGDRNTEAFF. This chain links TRBV12-3 or TRBV12-4 with TRBJ1-1; TRBD1 agrees at 7 bases. V shed 7 bases, J shed 1 base, and the junction held 6 bases outside the gene matches. The CDR3 covers 14 residues.

In its sample, this clonotype was seen many times. The genes are TRBV7-9 and TRBJ1-5; D call uncertain. Germline lookup yields CDR1 SEHNR and CDR2 FQNEAQ (reference sequence). Trimming left V 1 base short and J 6 bases short, with 4 bases between. The CDR3 covers 12 residues. CDR3: CASSLGFQPQHF. For the CDR3, the DNA is TGTGCCAGCAGCTTAGGGTTTCAGCCCCAGCATTTT.

V is TRBV3-1 and J is TRBJ2-7, with 10 bases lining up with TRBD2. CDR1 LGHDT and CDR2 YNNKEL come from the germline V gene (reference sequence). J lost 2 bases, V lost 4 bases, and 5 bases had no gene match. CDR3 length: 15 residues. The CDR3 sequence: CASSLRLAGPYEQYF. In DNA form, the CDR3 reads TGTGCCAGCAGCCTCCGACTAGCGGGCCCCTACGAGCAGTACTTC.